These 27 T cell receptor beta chains share one sample of origin, sequenced in a study of blood T cell repertoires in COVID-19. Repertoires were generated with immunoSEQ multiplex PCR, while TCRdb's copy carries only in-frame clones and drops some. The sample lists 150,000 to 200,000 clones; about 81% were seen once. Source material: peripheral blood. These TCRs come from a woman older than 75 with acute or convalescent COVID-19.

The V gene is TRBV6-4, the J gene TRBJ2-1, with TRBD2 as a possible D gene (5 bases). Trimming pared 6 bases from V and 9 bases from J, leaving 18 bases between. The CDR3 contains 14 residues. Germline-derived CDR1 and CDR2 are MRHNA and SNTAGT. CDR3 bases: TGTGCCAGCAGAGCGTCTCTAGCTAAGGGTGAGCAGTTCTTC. It is translated as CASRASLAKGEQFF.

This sequence joins TRBV24-1 and TRBJ1-2, with TRBD1 matching over 8 bases. Germline V gene sequence: CDR1 KGHDR, CDR2 SFDVKD. CDR3 length: 18 amino acids. J gave up 4 bases and V 1 base, and 13 bases lay outside the gene matches. DNA for the CDR3: TGTGCCACCAGTGATTTTGGCAGGGGGCGGAGGTTTGGCTATGGCTACACCTTC. This codes for CATSDFGRGRRFGYGYTF.

The chain uses TRBV18 and TRBJ1-5; no firm D call. The CDR3 spans 13 residues. Germline V CDR1 and CDR2: KGHSH, LQKENI. Trimming stripped 5 bases from V and 1 base from J, with 6 bases between. CDR3 DNA sequence: TGTGCCAGCTCAAGTACAAGCAATCAGCCCCAGCATTTT. Its translation is CASSSTSNQPQHF.

The genes are TRBV7-6 and TRBJ2-2; 11 bases line up with TRBD1. The CDR3 is made up of 14 amino acids. Germline V gene sequence: CDR1 SGHVS, CDR2 FNYEAQ. Trimming at V came to 5 bases and at J to 7 bases, leaving 3 bases not matched to a gene. CDR3 residues: CASSRDRGNGELFF. The CDR3 nucleotides are TGTGCCAGCAGCCGGGACAGGGGGAACGGGGAGCTGTTTTTT.

The chain joins TRBV5-1 to TRBJ1-5; tentative D call: TRBD1 (5 bases). This CDR3 has 17 amino acids. Trimming removed 0 bases from V and 1 base from J, with 14 bases in between. The V gene's germline CDR1 is SGHRS and CDR2 YFSETQ. CDR3 nucleotide sequence: TGCGCCAGCAGCTTGGCTCCGGTGGGGCTCAGCAATCAGCCCCAGCATTTT. Protein product: CASSLAPVGLSNQPQHF.

The CDR3 bases are TGCGCCAGCAGTGTTGGCTTGAACACTGAAGCTTTCTTT. Its protein is CASSVGLNTEAFF. V and J are TRBV10-1 and TRBJ1-1; D gene unclear. CDR3 length: 13 amino acids. Trimming took 4 bases from V and 0 from J, leaving 6 bases between them. Looked up from germline, CDR1 is WNHNN and CDR2 is SYGVQD (reference sequence).

This chain uses TRBV9 with TRBJ2-5, with D uncertain. Germline loops: CDR1 SGDLS, CDR2 YYNGEE. V dropped 1 base and J dropped 2 bases, with 15 bases sitting between them. The CDR3 is 16 amino acids. The CDR3 DNA reads TGTGCCAGCAGCGTACAACCACATGGGCCTCAAGAGACCCAGTACTTC. This sequence encodes CASSVQPHGPQETQYF. Full variable domain (rest looked up from reference TRBV9 and TRBJ2-5): DSGVTQTPKHLITATGQRVTLRCSPRSGDLSVYWYQQSLDQGLQFLIQYYNGEERAKGNILERFSAQQFPDLHSELNLSSLELGDSALYFCASSVQPHGPQETQYFGPGTRLLVL.

V gene TRBV25-1 combines with J gene TRBJ1-6; TRBD1 agrees at 10 bases. This CDR3 has 14 residues. Germline lookup yields CDR1 MGHDK and CDR2 SYGVNS. Germline trimming cut 6 bases from V and 8 bases from J; bases unmatched to any gene: 4. The CDR3 bases are TGTGCCAGCAGAGGACAGGGGGAGCATTCACCCCTCCACTTT. It codes for CASRGQGEHSPLHF.

The rearrangement joins TRBV27 to TRBJ2-1; D may be TRBD2 (7 bases). The CDR3 is 14 residues long. V lost 8 bases and J 9 bases, leaving 20 bases between the germline ends. From germline, CDR1 is MNHEY and CDR2 SMNVEV (reference sequence). The CDR3 sequence is CASEFGGPGGEQFF. CDR3 bases: TGTGCCAGCGAATTCGGGGGGCCTGGGGGTGAGCAGTTCTTC.

The chain has TRBV18 and TRBJ1-5, with D possibly matching TRBD1 (5 bases). V was cut by 8 bases and J by 7 bases, with 15 bases left in between. Germline V gene data show CDR1 as KGHSH and CDR2 as LQKENI. The CDR3 extends over 13 amino acids. CDR3 residues: CASTSREGQPQHF. DNA of the CDR3: TGTGCCAGCACCTCCAGGGAGGGCCAGCCCCAGCATTTT.

The J gene is TRBJ1-1, the V gene TRBV2; D remains ambiguous. Germline V gene sequence: CDR1 SNHLY, CDR2 FYNNEI. Trimming cost V 11 bases and J 4 bases, with 11 bases left between them. CDR3 length: 11 residues. CDR3 nucleotides: TGTGCCGCCGGGAAGAGCACTGAAGCTTTCTTT. Translated: CAAGKSTEAFF.

The chain has TRBV15 and TRBJ2-7; TRBD2 matches 8 bases. J was trimmed by 5 bases and V by 3 bases; bases with no gene match: 6. This CDR3 is built from 14 residues. Germline values: CDR1 LNHNV, CDR2 YYDKDF (reference sequence). Written as DNA, the CDR3 is TGTGCCACCAGCAGGGGTGGGACTAGTGACGAGCAGTACTTC. Protein sequence: CATSRGGTSDEQYF. Full variable domain (outside the CDR3, taken from reference TRBV15 and TRBJ2-7): DAMVIQNPRYQVTQFGKPVTLSCSQTLNHNVMYWYQQKSSQAPKLLFHYYDKDFNNEADTPDNFQSRRPNTSFCFLDIRSPGLGDTAMYLCATSRGGTSDEQYFGPGTRLTVT.

With respect to this clone: In the same sample, other DNA sequences code for this CDR3. The V gene is TRBV7-2, the J gene TRBJ1-3; 7 bases align to TRBD1. This CDR3 comprises 15 residues. The V and J ends lost 1 base and 3 bases, in that order; junction bases with no gene match: 3. In germline, CDR1 is SGHTA, CDR2 FQGNSA. CDR3 in amino acids: CASSLERGLGNTIYF. CDR3 nucleotides: TGTGCCAGCAGCTTAGAAAGGGGGCTTGGAAACACCATATATTTT.

The chain is built from TRBV18 and TRBJ1-6, with TRBD1 identical over 7 bases. The CDR3 length is 17 residues. Losses at the gene ends were 2 bases for V and 2 bases for J; bases not matched to a gene: 6. Per the germline V gene, CDR1 is KGHSH and CDR2 is LQKENI. The chain's CDR3 is CASSPNQGVAYNSPLHF. CDR3 DNA sequence: TGTGCCAGCTCACCAAACCAGGGGGTTGCCTATAATTCACCCCTCCACTTT.

The V and J genes are TRBV3-1 (or the pseudogene TRBV3-2) and TRBJ1-6; D is unresolved. V lost 8 bases to trimming and J lost 7 bases, with 9 bases between them. Germline CDR1 LGHDT, CDR2 YNNKEL (reference sequence). This CDR3 is 12 amino acids long. The DNA of the CDR3 is TGTGCCAGCGGGAGGCGAAATTCACCCCTCCACTTT. Its translation is CASGRRNSPLHF.

In its sample, this clone was seen a few times. The chain is built from TRBV7-8 and TRBJ2-5; 7 positions agree with TRBD2. The length of the CDR3 is 15 residues. The trim removed 2 bases at V and 5 bases at J, leaving 8 bases unmatched. Germline V gene lookup returns CDR1 SGHVS and CDR2 FQNEAQ. Here the CDR3 reads CASSLREGRSETQYF. CDR3 coding DNA: TGTGCCAGCAGCTTAAGGGAGGGGAGAAGTGAGACCCAGTACTTC.

This sequence joins TRBV5-1 and TRBJ1-1; possible D gene TRBD1, 5 bases. The germline V gene encodes CDR1 SGHRS and CDR2 YFSETQ. Trimming shortened V by 1 base and J by 1 base, and 11 bases separated the two germline ends. The CDR3 is 15 residues long. The chain's CDR3 is CASSLKVGGNTEAFF. The CDR3 nucleotides are TGCGCCAGCAGCTTGAAGGTCGGGGGGAACACTGAAGCTTTCTTT.

V usage is TRBV28 and J usage is TRBJ1-4; 7 bases map to TRBD1. The CDR3 extends over 14 amino acids. The V gene end was trimmed by 2 bases and the J gene end by 7 bases; junction bases not matched to a gene: 4. CDR1 is MDHEN and CDR2 is SYDVKM in the germline V gene. For the CDR3, the DNA is TGTGCCAGCAGTTTACAGACAGGGCTTGAAAAACTGTTTTTT. Its translation: CASSLQTGLEKLFF.

The chain employs TRBV5-8 and TRBJ1-2; D gene uncertain. The length of the CDR3 is 14 residues. Trimming pared 0 bases from V and 8 bases from J, leaving 14 bases between. Germline loops: CDR1 SGHTS, CDR2 YDEGEE. CDR3 sequence (DNA): TGTGCCAGCAGCTTGGTAGCAGCACCGGGAGGCTACACCTTC. Translation: CASSLVAAPGGYTF.

This clone has a single count. The gene calls are TRBV29-1 and TRBJ1-1; no firm D call. V was clipped by 6 bases and J by 5 bases, with 7 bases between them. Germline V gives CDR1 SQVTM, CDR2 ANQGSEA. CDR3 length: 10 residues. CDR3 nucleotide sequence: TGCAGCGTAAGGAGTACTGAAGCTTTCTTT. It is translated as CSVRSTEAFF. The complete variable domain, with remaining parts taken from reference TRBV29-1 and TRBJ1-1, reads SAVISQKPSRDICQRGTSLTIQCQVDSQVTMMFWYRQQPGQSLTLIATANQGSEATYESGFVIDKFPISRPNLTFSTLTVSNMSPEDSSIYLCSVRSTEAFFGQGTRLTVV.

The V call is TRBV29-1, the J call TRBJ2-7, with 7 positions matching TRBD1. The CDR3 sequence is 12 residues long. V gave up 4 bases and J gave up 2 bases; unmatched junction bases: 2. Per the germline V gene, CDR1 is SQVTM and CDR2 is ANQGSEA. The CDR3, as DNA: TGCAGCGTTGGGCAGGGGGCCTACGAGCAGTACTTC. As protein: CSVGQGAYEQYF.

A note on this clone: The junction and the germline gene differ at one end; a read error may be behind it. The CDR3 bases are TGTGCCAGCAGTTTAAGGGGTACCTCGACCGCGCGGCGCTTC. Translated, it gives CASSLRGTSTARRF. The V call is TRBV28, the J call TRBJ2-7; a weak D match, TRBD1 (5 bases). Germline-derived CDR1 and CDR2 are MDHEN and SYDVKM. The CDR3 extends over 14 amino acids.

V gene TRBV12-3 or TRBV12-4 combines with J gene TRBJ1-1; D gene ambiguous. The CDR3 covers 12 residues. Between the trimmed V and J ends, which lost 1 base and 8 bases, there was a span of 8 bases. This chain's CDR3 is CASSLDPGEAFF. The CDR3 bases are TGTGCCAGCAGTTTAGACCCGGGGGAAGCTTTCTTT.

CDR3 amino acids: CAGGQAYNEQFF. CDR3 bases: TGTGCCGGGGGACAGGCCTACAATGAGCAGTTCTTC. The genes are TRBV6-1 and TRBJ2-1; 8 bases fit TRBD1. Germline V gene lookup returns CDR1 MNHNS and CDR2 SASEGT. V lost 11 bases and J lost 2; bases outside the gene matches: 2. The CDR3 has 12 amino acids.

The rearrangement uses TRBV11-2 and TRBJ2-1; tentative D call: TRBD2 (6 bases). The CDR3 runs 16 residues. Trimming stripped 1 base from V and 2 bases from J, with 12 bases between. Germline CDR1 SGHAT, CDR2 FQNNGV. The CDR3 reads CASSLAWDFTYNEQFF. CDR3 DNA: TGTGCCAGCAGCTTAGCGTGGGACTTTACCTACAATGAGCAGTTCTTC.

The chain combines TRBV18 with TRBJ1-5, with 10 bases identical to TRBD1. CDR3 length equals 15 residues. Looked up from germline, CDR1 is KGHSH and CDR2 is LQKENI. Trimming took 5 bases from V and 7 from J; bases not matched to a gene: 8. In DNA, the CDR3 is TGTGCCAGCTCAAGGGGACAGGGGCGAGAACAGCCCCAGCATTTT. This translates into CASSRGQGREQPQHF.

The chain carries TRBV28 and TRBJ1-2; 9 bases fit TRBD1. V trimming: 2 bases; J trimming: 3 bases; junction bases outside the gene matches: 4. The germline V gene encodes CDR1 MDHEN and CDR2 SYDVKM. The CDR3 contains 15 residues. CDR3: CASSLRGQGDYGYTF. CDR3 DNA sequence: TGTGCCAGCAGTTTACGGGGACAGGGAGACTATGGCTACACCTTC.